This T cell receptor (beta chain) was recovered during a study of T cell repertoires in cytomegalovirus infection. Study findings and constraints: CMV-specific TCR beta clonotypes restricted by HLA-C were the ones dominating the ex vivo response.

Germline V gene lookup returns CDR1 MRHNA and CDR2 SNTAGT. CDR3 length: 16 amino acids. V trimming: 0 bases; J trimming: 1 base; junction bases outside the gene matches: 4. This clonotype came up a few times. Its antigen remains unknown. TCRdb itself ran the reads through MiXCR, one entry per CDR3 protein. The table records 250,000 to 300,000 distinct CDR3 sequences, roughly 13% of them present only once. Source material: PBMCs. The TCR originated in a human donor in good health (CMV status not recorded). Some clones in this sample may be carry-over from other donors' samples. The chain links TRBV6-4 to TRBJ2-3; the match to TRBD2 covers 7 bases. CDR3 sequence reads: CASSDSIRGGTDTQYF. Written as DNA, the CDR3 is TGTGCCAGCAGTGACTCGATTCGGGGGGGCACAGATACGCAGTATTTT.